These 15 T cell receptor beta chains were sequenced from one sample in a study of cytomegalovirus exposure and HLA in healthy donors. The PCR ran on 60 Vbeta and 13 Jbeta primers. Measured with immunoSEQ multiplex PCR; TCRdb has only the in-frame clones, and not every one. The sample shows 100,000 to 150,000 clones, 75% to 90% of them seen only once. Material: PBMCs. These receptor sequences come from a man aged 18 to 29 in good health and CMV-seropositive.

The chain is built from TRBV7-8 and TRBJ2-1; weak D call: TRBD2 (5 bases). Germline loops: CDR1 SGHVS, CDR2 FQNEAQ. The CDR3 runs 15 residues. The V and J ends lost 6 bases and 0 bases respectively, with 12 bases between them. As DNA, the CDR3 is TGTGCCAGCAGACAAAGGGAGAGCTCCTACAATGAGCAGTTCTTC. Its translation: CASRQRESSYNEQFF. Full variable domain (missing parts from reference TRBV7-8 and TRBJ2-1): GAGVSQSPRYKVAKRGQDVALRCDPISGHVSLFWYQQALGQGPEFLTYFQNEAQLDKSGLPSDRFFAERPEGSVSTLKIQRTQQEDSAVYLCASRQRESSYNEQFFGPGTRLTVL.

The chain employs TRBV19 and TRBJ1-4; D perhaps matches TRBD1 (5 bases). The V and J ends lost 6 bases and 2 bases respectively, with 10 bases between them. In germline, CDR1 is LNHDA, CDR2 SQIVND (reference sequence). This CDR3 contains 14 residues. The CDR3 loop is CASRTDSTNEKLFF. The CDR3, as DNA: TGTGCCAGTAGGACCGACAGTACTAATGAAAAACTGTTTTTT.

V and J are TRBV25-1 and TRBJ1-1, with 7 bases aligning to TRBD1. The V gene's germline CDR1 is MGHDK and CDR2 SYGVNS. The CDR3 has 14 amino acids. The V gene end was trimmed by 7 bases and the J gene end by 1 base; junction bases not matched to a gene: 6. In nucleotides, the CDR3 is TGTGCCAGCATAGCTCGGACAGGGAACACTGAAGCTTTCTTT. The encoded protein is CASIARTGNTEAFF.

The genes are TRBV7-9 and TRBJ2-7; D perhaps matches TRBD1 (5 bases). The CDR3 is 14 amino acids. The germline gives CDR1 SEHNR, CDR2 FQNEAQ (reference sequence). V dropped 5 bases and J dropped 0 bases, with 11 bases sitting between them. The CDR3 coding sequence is TGTGCCAGCAGCCCTCTAGACAGCTCCTACGAGCAGTACTTC. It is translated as CASSPLDSSYEQYF.

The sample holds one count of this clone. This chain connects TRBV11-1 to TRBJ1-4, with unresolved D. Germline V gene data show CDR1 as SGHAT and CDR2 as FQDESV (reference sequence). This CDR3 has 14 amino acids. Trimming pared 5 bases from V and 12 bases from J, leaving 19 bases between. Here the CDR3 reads CASSIDRARRELFF. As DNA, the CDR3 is TGTGCCAGCAGCATAGACCGGGCCCGGAGGGAACTGTTTTTT.

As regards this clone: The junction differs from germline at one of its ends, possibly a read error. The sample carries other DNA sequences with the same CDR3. In DNA form, the CDR3 reads TGTGCCAGCAGGGGCGACACTGAAGCCTTCTTT. Its protein is CASRGDTEAFF. J is TRBJ1-1 and V is TRBV9; D gene uncertain. CDR3 size: 11 residues. Germline loops: CDR1 SGDLS, CDR2 YYNGEE.

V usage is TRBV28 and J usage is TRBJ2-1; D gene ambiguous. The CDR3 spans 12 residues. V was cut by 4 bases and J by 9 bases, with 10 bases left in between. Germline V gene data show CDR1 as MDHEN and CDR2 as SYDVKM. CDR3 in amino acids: CASSSMWAEQFF. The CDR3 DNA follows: TGTGCCAGCAGTTCCATGTGGGCTGAGCAGTTCTTC.

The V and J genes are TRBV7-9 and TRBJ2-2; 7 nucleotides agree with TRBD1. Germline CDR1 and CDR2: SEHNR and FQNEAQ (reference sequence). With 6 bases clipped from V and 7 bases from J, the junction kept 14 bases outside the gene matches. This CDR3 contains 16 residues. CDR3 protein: CASSITDRPIRGELFF. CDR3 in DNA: TGTGCCAGCAGTATCACGGACAGGCCAATACGCGGGGAGCTGTTTTTT.

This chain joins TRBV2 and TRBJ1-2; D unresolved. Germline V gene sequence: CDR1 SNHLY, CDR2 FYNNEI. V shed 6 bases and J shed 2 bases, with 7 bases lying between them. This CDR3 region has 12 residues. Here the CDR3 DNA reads TGTGCCAGCAGCGGGAAAAACTATGGCTACACCTTC. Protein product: CASSGKNYGYTF. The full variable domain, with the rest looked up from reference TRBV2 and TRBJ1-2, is EPEVTQTPSHQVTQMGQEVILRCVPISNHLYFYWYRQILGQKVEFLVSFYNNEISEKSEIFDDQFSVERPDGSNFTLKIRSTKLEDSAMYFCASSGKNYGYTFGSGTRLTVV.

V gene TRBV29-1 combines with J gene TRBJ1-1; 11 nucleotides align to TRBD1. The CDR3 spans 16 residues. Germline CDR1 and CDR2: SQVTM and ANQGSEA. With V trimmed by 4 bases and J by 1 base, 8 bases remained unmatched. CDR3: CSVVSGQGGWNTEAFF. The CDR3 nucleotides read TGCAGCGTTGTATCGGGACAGGGGGGCTGGAACACTGAAGCTTTCTTT.

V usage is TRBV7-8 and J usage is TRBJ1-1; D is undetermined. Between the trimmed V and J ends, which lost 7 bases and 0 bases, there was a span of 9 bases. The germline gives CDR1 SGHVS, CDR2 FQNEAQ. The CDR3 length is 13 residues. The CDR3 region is CASKRSLNTEAFF. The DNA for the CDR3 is TGTGCCAGCAAAAGAAGCCTGAACACTGAAGCTTTCTTT.

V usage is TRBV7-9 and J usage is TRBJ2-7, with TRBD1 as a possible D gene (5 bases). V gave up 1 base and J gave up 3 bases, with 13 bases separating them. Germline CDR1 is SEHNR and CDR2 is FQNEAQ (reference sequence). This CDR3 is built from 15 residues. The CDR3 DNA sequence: TGTGCCAGCAGCTTAGGGGGCGTCTCTGACTACGAGCAGTACTTC. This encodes CASSLGGVSDYEQYF.

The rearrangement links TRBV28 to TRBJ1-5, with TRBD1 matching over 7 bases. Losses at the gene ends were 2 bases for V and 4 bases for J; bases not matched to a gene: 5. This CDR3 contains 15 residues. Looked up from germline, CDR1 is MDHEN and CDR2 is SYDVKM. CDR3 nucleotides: TGTGCCAGCAGTTTAATCGCAGGGGGGAATCAGCCCCAGCATTTT. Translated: CASSLIAGGNQPQHF.

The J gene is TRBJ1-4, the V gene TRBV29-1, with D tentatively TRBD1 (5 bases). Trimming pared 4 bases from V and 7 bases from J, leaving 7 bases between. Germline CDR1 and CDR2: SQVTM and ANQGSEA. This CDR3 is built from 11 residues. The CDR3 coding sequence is TGCAGCGTTGGAAGGGGTGAAAAACTGTTTTTT. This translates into CSVGRGEKLFF.

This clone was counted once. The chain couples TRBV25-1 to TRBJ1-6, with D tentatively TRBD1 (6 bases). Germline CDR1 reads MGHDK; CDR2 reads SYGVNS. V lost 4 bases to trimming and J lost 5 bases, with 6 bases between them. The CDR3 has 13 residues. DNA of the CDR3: TGTGCCAGCAGTGCAGGGGATAATTCACCCCTCCACTTT. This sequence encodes CASSAGDNSPLHF. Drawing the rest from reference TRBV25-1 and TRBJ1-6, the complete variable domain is EADIYQTPRYLVIGTGKKITLECSQTMGHDKMYWYQQDPGMELHLIHYSYGVNSTEKGDLSSESTVSRIRTEHFPLTLESARPSHTSQYLCASSAGDNSPLHFGNGTRLTVT.